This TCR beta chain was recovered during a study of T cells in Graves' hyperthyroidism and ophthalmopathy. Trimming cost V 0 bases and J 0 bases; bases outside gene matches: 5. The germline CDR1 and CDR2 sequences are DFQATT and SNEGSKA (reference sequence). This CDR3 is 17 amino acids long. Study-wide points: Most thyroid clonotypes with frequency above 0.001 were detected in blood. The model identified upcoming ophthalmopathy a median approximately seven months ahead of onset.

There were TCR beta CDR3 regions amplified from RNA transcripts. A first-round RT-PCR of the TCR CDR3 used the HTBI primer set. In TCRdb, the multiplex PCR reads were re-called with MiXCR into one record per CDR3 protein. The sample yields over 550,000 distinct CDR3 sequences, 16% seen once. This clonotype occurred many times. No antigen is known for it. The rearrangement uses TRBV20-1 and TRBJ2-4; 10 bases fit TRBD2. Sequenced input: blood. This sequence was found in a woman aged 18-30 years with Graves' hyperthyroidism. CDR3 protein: CSARDPRLAGAKNIQYF. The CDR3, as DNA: TGCAGTGCTAGAGATCCCCGACTAGCGGGAGCCAAAAACATTCAGTACTTC.